Below, 6 T cell receptor beta chains from the same sample are listed, as sequenced in a study of blood T cell repertoires in COVID-19. Here immunoSEQ multiplex PCR was the method, and the copy in TCRdb shows in-frame clones only, minus some. This table has 150,000 to 200,000 clones, roughly 78% appearing once. Sequences were obtained from PBMCs or T cells enriched from blood (not recorded which). The receptors come from a woman between 65 and 79 years old in a cohort exposed to, infected with or recovered from COVID-19 (not recorded which).

This clone has at least ten counts. The CDR3 nucleotides are TGTGCCAGCAGCTTAGGGTTCGGAGGGTACAGGTCTTACGAGCAGTACTTC. This gives the protein CASSLGFGGYRSYEQYF. This chain uses TRBV7-2 with TRBJ2-7; perhaps TRBD2 as D (6 bases). Between the trimmed V and J ends, which lost 1 base and 4 bases, there was a span of 20 bases. Per germline, CDR1 SGHTA and CDR2 FQGNSA. The CDR3 covers 17 residues.

The chain carries TRBV28 and TRBJ1-1, with 8 bases aligning to TRBD1. The CDR3 is 17 residues long. Per the germline V gene, CDR1 is MDHEN and CDR2 is SYDVKM. The ends lost 0 bases at V and 0 bases at J; junction bases unmatched: 6. DNA for the CDR3: TGTGCCAGCAGTTTATGGGGGACAGGATACATGAACACTGAAGCTTTCTTT. Translation: CASSLWGTGYMNTEAFF.

This chain joins TRBV2 and TRBJ1-4; possible D gene TRBD1, 5 bases. This CDR3 contains 19 residues. The ends were cut back, 6 bases at V and 5 bases at J, with 28 bases in the middle. Germline values: CDR1 SNHLY, CDR2 FYNNEI. The CDR3 DNA reads TGTGCCAGCAGCGAACTTACCGGTTTCGCCTGGGGCCTGAATGAAAAACTGTTTTTT. Encoded protein: CASSELTGFAWGLNEKLFF.

V and J are TRBV7-9 and TRBJ2-1; D call uncertain. CDR1 SEHNR and CDR2 FQNEAQ come from the germline V gene (reference sequence). This CDR3 spans 16 amino acids. V was pared by 6 bases and J by 1 base, with 16 bases between. The CDR3 here is CASRMTWSRSYNEQFF. In DNA form, the CDR3 reads TGTGCCAGCAGAATGACTTGGTCTCGGTCCTACAATGAGCAGTTCTTC.

V gene TRBV21-1 combines with J gene TRBJ2-7; TRBD2 is the table's D call and was not checked against the DNA. TRBV21-1 is labeled a pseudogene. The CDR3 is 18 amino acids. In nucleotides, the CDR3 is TGTGCCAGCAGCAAAGTAATATCGGGGTACTCGCCTTCCTACGAGCAGTACTTC. This gives the protein CASSKVISGYSPSYEQYF.

The genes are TRBV18 and TRBJ2-3, with 11 bases matching TRBD2. Germline values: CDR1 KGHSH, CDR2 LQKENI. The CDR3 is 17 residues long. V was pared by 1 base and J by 2 bases, with 5 bases of the junction left unmatched. CDR3 DNA sequence: TGTGCCAGCTCACCACAACGGACTAGCGGGCCCACAGATACGCAGTATTTT. It codes for CASSPQRTSGPTDTQYF.